This record covers a single T cell receptor beta chain. The antigen is unknown. The record originates from a study of T cell responses to AZD1222 COVID-19 vaccine. About the study: Analysis merged second doses at about 4 or about 12 weeks.

Overall study results and limits: Females outnumbered males among donors, who were mostly white British; clonal diversity was possibly underestimated. The span of vaccine-associated CD4 TCRs extended across spike, with dominance at 160-218 and 743-854. Every sample of the repertoires postdated the peak T cell response.

The CDR3 sequence is 16 residues long. Germline CDR1 reads MNHEY; CDR2 reads SMNVEV (reference sequence). Deletions cut 4 bases from V and 1 base from J, with 15 bases between. This table comes from immunoSEQ multiplex PCR, and its TCRdb copy is limited to in-frame clones, with some not included. Of around 130,000 clones listed, 93% are singletons. This chain uses TRBV27 with TRBJ2-3, with a possible D match to TRBD1 (6 bases). The sample was peripheral blood, taken on day 0 of AZD1222 vaccination. The receptor was isolated from an adult in good health. The CDR3 DNA reads TGTGCCAGCAGTTCTCCCACAGGGTTCCGCACAGATACGCAGTATTTT. Its protein product is CASSSPTGFRTDTQYF.